The T cell receptor (beta chain) described here comes from a study of tumor and adjacent non-tumor tissue in lung cancer. Study context: Patients comprised over 9 adenocarcinoma, 2 squamous cell carcinoma and 1 small cell lung cancer. Study-wide results and limits: In normal lung, the top 100 clones were significantly more dominant than in tumor. Compared with tumor, normal lung showed significantly lower TCR diversity.

The library came from three nested PCR rounds adapted from ARM-PCR protocols. In TCRdb, the multiplex PCR reads were re-called with MiXCR into one record per CDR3 protein. The sample carries around 79,000 distinct CDR3 sequences, approximately 72% recorded once. This CDR3 spans 13 amino acids. CDR1 and CDR2 (germline): MNHEY, SVGEGT. As to this clonotype: Its antigen is unidentified. A much larger clone lies one base from this, so it may be a read error.

The template was RNA from unsorted bulk tissue. V is TRBV6-2 or TRBV6-3 and J is TRBJ1-1; D not certain. Source material: lung tumor tissue. This clonotype was sampled from a woman in her forties with non-small cell lung cancer. The CDR3 bases are TGTGTCAGCAGCCGAACCGCCTACACTGAAGCTTTCTTT. The encoded protein is CVSSRTAYTEAFF.